This T cell receptor beta chain was found in a study of CD8 T cells in ankylosing spondylitis (dated by TCRdb to about 2017). With regard to the full study: The study profiled T cell receptor beta repertoires in healthy donors and ankylosing spondylitis patients to find disease-linked TCR variants. The whole study cohort included about a hundred healthy donors and over 20 ankylosing spondylitis patients. Peripheral blood was sampled, and synovial fluid was additionally collected from ankylosing spondylitis patients. General study outcomes and caveats: A TCR beta motif of eight highly homologous amino acid variants appeared characteristic of blood from ankylosing spondylitis patients. Significant enrichment of the disease-linked clones was reported in matched synovial fluid samples from ankylosing spondylitis patients. Some motif variants were previously reported in synovial fluid and blood of reactive arthritis patients, suggesting common disease-initiation mechanisms. The disease-linked clones showed a CD8+ phenotype and occurred at relatively low frequencies in peripheral blood.

V is clipped by 7 bases and J by 8 bases, and the sequence between their germline boundaries is 20 bases long. Including cysteine and phenylalanine, the CDR3 has 15 amino acids. CDR3 DNA is the only sequence kept; it has 45 bases, read in frame from the first base. Taken from the germline V gene, the CDR1 and CDR2 loops are MDHEN and SYDVKM. This clonotype was seen repeatedly, ten times or more. There is no known antigen for this receptor. Base quality data are lacking; no much larger clone is found one base away. Sequencing instrument: Illumina HiSeq 2500. TCR beta libraries were prepared by quantitative 5'-RACE with molecular barcodes. The original methods were these. Disease-linked TCR variants were identified with a new computational method built on a probabilistic model of VDJ rearrangement. TCRdb trimmed the raw reads at Q25, called clones with MiXCR and kept productive beta chains. Rows with a matching CDR3 protein are joined into one entry that keeps the most common DNA and genes. These V and J calls are TCRdb output, not the study's own analysis. Counted in this sample were a few hundred thousand distinct CDR3 sequences; 6.5% to 10% of them appeared once. More than 14% of the sample lies in the top ten.

Recombination joined TRBV28 with TRBJ1-4; the D gene cannot be named for sure. The sequencing sample was made of blood, either unsorted or a sorted T cell fraction (not recorded which). The receptor was isolated from a male donor with ankylosing spondylitis. The CDR3 reads CASNGPGSIKEKLFF. The nucleotide sequence reads as follows: TGTGCCAGCAACGGCCCGGGCTCTATTAAAGAAAAACTGTTTTTT.